The T cell receptor beta chain described here comes from a study of blood T cell repertoires in COVID-19. Measured with immunoSEQ multiplex PCR; TCRdb has only the in-frame clones, and not every one. The data show hundreds of thousands of clones, with less than 90% seen just once and approximately 0.99% held by the top ten. V lost 0 bases and J lost 5, with 4 bases in between. The germline gives CDR1 MRHNA, CDR2 SNTAGT. The CDR3 consists of 13 residues. Material: PBMCs or T cells enriched from blood (not recorded which). This TCR came from a woman in her 30s who had recovered from COVID-19. The genes are TRBV6-4 and TRBJ2-2; D is unclear. CDR3 residues: CASSDSRTGELFF. The CDR3 DNA reads TGTGCCAGCAGTGACTCGAGGACCGGGGAGCTGTTTTTT.